The present entry profiles one TCR beta chain with its context. The naive CD8 subset, CD45RO-negative cells positively selected for CCR7, excluded terminally differentiated effector memory CD45RA+ cells. This record comes from a study of shared clonotypes between healthy human individuals. Germline loops: CDR1 SEHNR, CDR2 FQNEAQ (reference sequence). This CDR3 region has 17 residues. Trimming pared 6 bases from V and 0 bases from J, leaving 18 bases between. Data came from immunoSEQ multiplex PCR; TCRdb stores just in-frame clones and leaves some out. There are about 680,000 clones in the sample; roughly nine tenths occur only once, and approximately 22% lies in the top ten.

This clonotype was sampled from a man aged 25 to 40 in good health. The V and J genes are TRBV7-9 and TRBJ2-1, with a possible D match to TRBD2 (6 bases). Sequenced: naive CD8+ T cells sorted from blood. The CDR3 sequence is CASRFSPGVSSYNEQFF. DNA of the CDR3: TGTGCCAGCAGATTCAGCCCGGGAGTCAGCTCCTACAATGAGCAGTTCTTC.